This TCR beta chain stems from a study of regulatory T cells in long-lasting Graves disease. Study outcomes and limitations: Lower TCR diversity characterized persistent Graves' patients relative to newly diagnosed patients. Favored gene segments in persistent disease were TRBV28, TRBJ1-2 and TRBJ2-5.

The time point is: newly diagnosed GD, antithyroid drugs for less than 3 months. PBMC-extracted RNA yielded the TCR library. This clonotype has a count of ten or more. Antigen specificity is unknown. Trimming took 3 bases from V and 10 from J, leaving 18 bases between them. This CDR3 has 15 residues. Germline V lookup: CDR1 MRHNA, CDR2 SNTAGT. Building the TCR beta libraries relied on iRepertoire HTBI primers, and CDR3 regions underwent Arm-PCR. TCRdb re-analysed the multiplex PCR reads in MiXCR, keeping a single row per CDR3 protein. The sample yields some 250,000 distinct CDR3 sequences, approximately 16% seen once.

The rearrangement links TRBV6-4 to TRBJ1-4, with D perhaps matching TRBD1 (5 bases). The sequence was obtained from a female donor with Graves disease. The sample here was peripheral blood mononuclear cells (PBMCs), taken at new diagnosis, from a patient treated with antithyroid drugs. DNA of the CDR3: TGTGCCAGCAGTGAAGCTGTACAGGAGAACGGAAAACTGTTTTTT. This sequence encodes CASSEAVQENGKLFF.